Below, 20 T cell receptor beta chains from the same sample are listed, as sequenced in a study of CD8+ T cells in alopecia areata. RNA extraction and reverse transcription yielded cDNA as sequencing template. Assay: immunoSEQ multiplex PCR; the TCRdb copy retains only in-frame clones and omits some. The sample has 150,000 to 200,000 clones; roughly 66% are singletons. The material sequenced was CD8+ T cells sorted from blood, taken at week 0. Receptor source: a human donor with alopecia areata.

DNA of the CDR3: TGTGCCAGCCCACGGGGTGGGGAGACCCAGTACTTC. Its translation is CASPRGGETQYF. This sequence joins TRBV6-6 and TRBJ2-5; D is possibly TRBD2 (5 bases). The CDR3 has 12 residues. V was shortened by 8 bases and J by 5 bases, with 12 bases between the two germline ends. Germline loops: CDR1 MNHNY, CDR2 SVGAGI (reference sequence).

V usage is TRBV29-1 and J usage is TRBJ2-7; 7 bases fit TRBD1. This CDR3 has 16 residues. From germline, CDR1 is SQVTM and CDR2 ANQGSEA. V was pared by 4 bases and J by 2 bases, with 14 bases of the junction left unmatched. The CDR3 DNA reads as TGCAGCGTTGTCTCCAACAGCGACAGGGCAACCTACGAGCAGTACTTC. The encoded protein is CSVVSNSDRATYEQYF.

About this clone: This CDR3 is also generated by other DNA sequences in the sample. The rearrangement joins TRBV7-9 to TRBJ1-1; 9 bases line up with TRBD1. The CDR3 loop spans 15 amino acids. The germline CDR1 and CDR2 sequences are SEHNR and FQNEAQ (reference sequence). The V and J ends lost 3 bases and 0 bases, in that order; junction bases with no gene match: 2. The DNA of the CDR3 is TGTGCCAGCAGCTTGACAGGGGGAATGAACACTGAAGCTTTCTTT. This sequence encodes CASSLTGGMNTEAFF.

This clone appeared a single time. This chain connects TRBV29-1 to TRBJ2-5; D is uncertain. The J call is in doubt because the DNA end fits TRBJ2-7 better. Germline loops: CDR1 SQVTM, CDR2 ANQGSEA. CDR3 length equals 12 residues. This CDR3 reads CSVVWGSYEQYF. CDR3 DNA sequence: TGCAGCGTTGTTTGGGGCTCCTACGAGCAGTACTTC.

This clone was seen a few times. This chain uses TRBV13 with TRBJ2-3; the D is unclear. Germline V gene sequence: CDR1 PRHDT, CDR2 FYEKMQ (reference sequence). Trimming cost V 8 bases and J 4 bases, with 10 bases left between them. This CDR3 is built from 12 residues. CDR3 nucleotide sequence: TGTGCCAGCGCTATCTACCCAGATACGCAGTATTTT. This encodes CASAIYPDTQYF.

The CDR3 bases are TGCGCCAGCAGCCAAGATGGGGGACTAGATATTGAGCAGTTCTTC. Protein: CASSQDGGLDIEQFF. The rearrangement links TRBV4-1 to TRBJ2-1; TRBD2 matches 8 bases. There are 15 residues in the CDR3. V dropped 0 bases and J dropped 9; count of bases not matched to a gene: 7. CDR1 and CDR2 from the germline V gene are MGHRA and YSYEKL.

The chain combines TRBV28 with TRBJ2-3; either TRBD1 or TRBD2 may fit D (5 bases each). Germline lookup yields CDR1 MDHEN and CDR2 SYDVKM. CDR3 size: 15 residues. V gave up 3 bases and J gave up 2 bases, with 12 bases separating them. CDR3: CASSFGGRLTDTQYF. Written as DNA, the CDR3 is TGTGCCAGCAGTTTTGGGGGACGCCTCACAGATACGCAGTATTTT.

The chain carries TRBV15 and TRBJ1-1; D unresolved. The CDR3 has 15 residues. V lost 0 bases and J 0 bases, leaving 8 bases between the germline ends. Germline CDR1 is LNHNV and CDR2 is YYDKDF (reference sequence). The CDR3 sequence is CATSRDGVMNTEAFF. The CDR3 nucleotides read TGTGCCACCAGCAGAGACGGAGTGATGAACACTGAAGCTTTCTTT. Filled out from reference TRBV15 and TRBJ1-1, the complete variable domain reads DAMVIQNPRYQVTQFGKPVTLSCSQTLNHNVMYWYQQKSSQAPKLLFHYYDKDFNNEADTPDNFQSRRPNTSFCFLDIRSPGLGDTAMYLCATSRDGVMNTEAFFGQGTRLTVV.

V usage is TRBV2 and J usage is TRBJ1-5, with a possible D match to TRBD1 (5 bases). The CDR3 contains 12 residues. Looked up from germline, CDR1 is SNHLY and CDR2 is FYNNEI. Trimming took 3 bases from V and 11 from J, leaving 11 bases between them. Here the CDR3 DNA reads TGTGCCAGCAGTGACAGGGATGTAGCCCAGCATTTT. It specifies CASSDRDVAQHF.

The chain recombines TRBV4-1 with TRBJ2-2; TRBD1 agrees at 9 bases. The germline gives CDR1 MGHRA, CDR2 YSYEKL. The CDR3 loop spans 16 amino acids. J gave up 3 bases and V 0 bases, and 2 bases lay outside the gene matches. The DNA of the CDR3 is TGCGCCAGCAGCCAAGATTGGACAGGGGACACCGGGGAGCTGTTTTTT. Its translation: CASSQDWTGDTGELFF.

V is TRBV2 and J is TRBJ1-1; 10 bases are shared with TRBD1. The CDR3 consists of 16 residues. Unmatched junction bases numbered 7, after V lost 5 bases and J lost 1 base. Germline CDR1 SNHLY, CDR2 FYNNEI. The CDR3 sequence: CASSRPTGGSNTEAFF. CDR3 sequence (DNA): TGTGCCAGCAGTCGCCCGACAGGGGGCTCGAACACTGAAGCTTTCTTT.

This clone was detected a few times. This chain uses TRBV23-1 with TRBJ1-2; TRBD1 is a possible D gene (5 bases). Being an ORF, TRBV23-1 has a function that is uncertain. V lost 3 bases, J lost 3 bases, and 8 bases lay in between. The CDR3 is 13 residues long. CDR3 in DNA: TGCGCCAGCAGTCACGGGGGAGACTATGGCTACACCTTC. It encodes CASSHGGDYGYTF.

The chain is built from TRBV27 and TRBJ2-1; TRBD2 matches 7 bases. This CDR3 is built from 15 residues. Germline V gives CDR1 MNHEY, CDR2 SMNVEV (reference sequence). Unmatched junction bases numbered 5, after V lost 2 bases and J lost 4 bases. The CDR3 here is CASSLVAGPYNEQFF. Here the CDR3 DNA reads TGTGCCAGCAGTTTAGTAGCGGGCCCATACAATGAGCAGTTCTTC.

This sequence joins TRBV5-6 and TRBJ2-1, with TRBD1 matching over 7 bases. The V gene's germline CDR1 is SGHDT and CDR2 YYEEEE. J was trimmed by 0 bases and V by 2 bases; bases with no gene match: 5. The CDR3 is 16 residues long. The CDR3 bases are TGTGCCAGCAGCTTATCGACAGGGCGCTCCTACAATGAGCAGTTCTTC. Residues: CASSLSTGRSYNEQFF.

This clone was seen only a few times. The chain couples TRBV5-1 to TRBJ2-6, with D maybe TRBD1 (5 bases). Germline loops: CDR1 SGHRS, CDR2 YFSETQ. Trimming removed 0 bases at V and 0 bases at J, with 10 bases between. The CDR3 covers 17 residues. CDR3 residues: CASSLVGQSSGANVLTF. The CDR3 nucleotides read TGCGCCAGCAGCTTGGTTGGACAAAGCTCTGGGGCCAACGTCCTGACTTTC.

The CDR3 sequence is CSVLVEHGPYGYTF. The CDR3 DNA follows: TGCAGCGTACTTGTGGAGCACGGCCCCTATGGCTACACCTTC. V usage is TRBV29-1 and J usage is TRBJ1-2, with unresolved D. The CDR3 runs 14 residues. Germline V gives CDR1 SQVTM, CDR2 ANQGSEA. The germline V and J ends were trimmed by 6 bases and 4 bases, with 18 bases remaining between them.

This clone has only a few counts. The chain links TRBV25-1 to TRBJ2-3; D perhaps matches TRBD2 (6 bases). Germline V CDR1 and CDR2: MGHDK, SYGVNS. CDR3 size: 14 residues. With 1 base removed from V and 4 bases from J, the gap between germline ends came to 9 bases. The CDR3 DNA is TGTGCCAGCAGTGAATTCGGGGGTGCAGATACGCAGTATTTT. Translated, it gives CASSEFGGADTQYF.

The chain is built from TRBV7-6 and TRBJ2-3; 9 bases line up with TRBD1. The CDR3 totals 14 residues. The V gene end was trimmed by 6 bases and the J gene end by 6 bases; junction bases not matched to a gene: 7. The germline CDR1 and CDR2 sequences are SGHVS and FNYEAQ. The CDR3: CASRPQGARDTQYF. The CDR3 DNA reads TGTGCCAGCAGACCACAGGGGGCTCGGGATACGCAGTATTTT. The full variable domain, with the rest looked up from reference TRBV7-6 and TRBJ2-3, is GAGVSQSPRYKVTKRGQDVALRCDPISGHVSLYWYRQALGQGPEFLTYFNYEAQQDKSGLPNDRFSAERPEGSISTLTIQRTEQRDSAMYRCASRPQGARDTQYFGPGTRLTVL.

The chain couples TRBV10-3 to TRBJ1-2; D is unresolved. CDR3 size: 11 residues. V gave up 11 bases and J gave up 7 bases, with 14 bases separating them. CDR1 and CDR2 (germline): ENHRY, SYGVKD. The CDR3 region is CASGVSSGYTF. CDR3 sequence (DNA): TGTGCCTCTGGGGTTTCTAGTGGCTACACCTTC.

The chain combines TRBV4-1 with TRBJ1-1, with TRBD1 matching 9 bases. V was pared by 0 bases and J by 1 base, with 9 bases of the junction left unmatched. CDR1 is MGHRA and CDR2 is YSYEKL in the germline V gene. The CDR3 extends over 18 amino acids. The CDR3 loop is CASSQDRVTGGSNTEAFF. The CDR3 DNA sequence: TGCGCCAGCAGCCAAGATCGTGTGACAGGGGGATCGAACACTGAAGCTTTCTTT.